This TCR beta chain stems from a study of blood T cells in healthy people across ages. This clonotype was observed a few times. It was with a sample-barcoded 5' primer and a J-beta primer mix that a second PCR of about 6 to 12 cycles was run. From the 5' RACE reads, TCRdb called clonotypes with MiXCR, one entry per CDR3 protein. The table records about 630,000 distinct CDR3 sequences, around 20% of them present only once. The clonotype originates from a man between 70 and 80 years old in good health. Sequenced material: blood.

The chain's CDR3 is CASTPGGTTQETQYF. In DNA form, the CDR3 reads TGTGCCAGCACCCCAGGGGGGACTACTCAAGAGACCCAGTACTTC. The J gene is TRBJ2-1, the V gene TRBV5-5; possibly TRBD1 or TRBD2 for D (7 bases each). The closer fit of TRBJ2-5 to the DNA end suggests the J call may be wrong. Per germline, CDR1 SGHKS and CDR2 YYEKEE (reference sequence). The CDR3 has 15 amino acids.